This T cell receptor beta chain is drawn from a study of shared clonotypes between healthy human individuals. Regarding this clone: The antigen is not known.

The naive CD8 population came from CD45RO-negative cells selected for CCR7, without terminally differentiated effector memory CD45RA+ cells. Donors comprised healthy HIV-negative adults lacking recent acute infections or vaccinations. Study-wide results and limits: Though the depth was large, rarefaction showed that sorted-subset sequencing was incomplete. Naive subsets typically showed greater estimated richness than memory subsets.

This CDR3 has 22 amino acids. From germline, CDR1 is ENHRY and CDR2 SYGVKD. The V end lost 0 bases, the J end lost 0 bases, and 28 bases lay between the germline ends. The data were produced by immunoSEQ multiplex PCR, yet TCRdb's version contains in-frame clones alone and is incomplete. The sample comprises over 750,000 clones, about 96% of which are singletons, and around 0.25% rests with the top ten. The V and J genes are TRBV10-3 and TRBJ2-3; D possibly corresponds to TRBD2 (6 bases). The TCR comes from a man between 25 and 39 years old in good health. Material for sequencing was naive CD8+ T cells sorted from blood. The CDR3 region is CAISESFPRGSGKLASTDTQYF. As DNA, the CDR3 is TGTGCCATCAGTGAGTCATTCCCCCGGGGGTCCGGAAAATTGGCAAGCACAGATACGCAGTATTTT.